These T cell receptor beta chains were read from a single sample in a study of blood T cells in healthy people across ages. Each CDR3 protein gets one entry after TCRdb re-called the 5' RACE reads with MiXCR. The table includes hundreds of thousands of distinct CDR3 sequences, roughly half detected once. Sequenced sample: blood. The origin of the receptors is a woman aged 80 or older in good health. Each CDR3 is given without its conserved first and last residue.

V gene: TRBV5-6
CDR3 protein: ASSGTSPAGELF

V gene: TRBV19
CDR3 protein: ASTPKGLAGRYTQY

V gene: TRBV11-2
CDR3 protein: ASSLGDGEWDEQF

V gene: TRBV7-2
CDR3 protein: AGSLLSDDTQY

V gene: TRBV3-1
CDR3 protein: ASSRGLAREQYSYEQY

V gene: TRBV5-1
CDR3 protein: ASSRDPGGRGYT

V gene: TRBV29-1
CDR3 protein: SVEGRANQETQY

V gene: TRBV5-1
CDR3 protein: ASSLNPSGGYNEQF

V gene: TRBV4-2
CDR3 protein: ASSQVSSGTGETQY

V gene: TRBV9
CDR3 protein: ASSPSGLAGGETQY